This T cell receptor (beta chain) was observed in a study of technical replicates of blood from several donors. The CDR3 is 15 residues long. Germline V lookup: CDR1 MNHNS, CDR2 SASEGT. The germline V and J ends were trimmed by 5 bases and 0 bases, with 8 bases remaining between them. Assay used: immunoSEQ multiplex PCR; TCRdb lists only in-frame clones, some missing. The table has some 71,000 clones, almost 98% seen once. Sequenced input: T cells isolated from PBMCs. The chain combines TRBV6-1 with TRBJ2-6; D remains unclear. This clonotype was obtained from a human donor in good health. The CDR3 sequence: CASSPRSSGANVLTF. CDR3 bases: TGTGCCAGCAGTCCCCGGAGCTCTGGGGCCAACGTCCTGACTTTC.